The T cell receptor (beta chain) described here comes from a study of siplizumab effects on memory and regulatory T cells. Turning to this clone: Its antigen is not known.

Trimming removed 2 bases at V and 3 bases at J, with 12 bases between. Germline CDR1 reads SGHTA; CDR2 reads FQGTGA. CDR3 length: 15 residues. Using immunoSEQ multiplex PCR, the repertoire was profiled, and TCRdb retains in-frame clones only, with some absent. Among about 100,000 clones listed, 80% to 95% were seen once. Regarding the study as a whole: The authors did not confirm suppressive function in proliferating Tregs from siplizumab cultures. The alloresponse seemed to draw substantially on naive T cells, which appeared more diverse than memory cells.

Material for sequencing was CD4+ T cells sorted from blood. The rearrangement uses TRBV7-3 and TRBJ2-3, with D possibly matching TRBD2 (6 bases). The source of this sequence is a human donor in good health. Some clones in this sample may be carry-over from other donors' samples. The CDR3 loop is CASSLGPRGTDTQYF. CDR3 DNA: TGTGCCAGCAGCTTAGGTCCACGGGGGACAGATACGCAGTATTTT.